The subject of this entry is one TCR beta chain. Its cognate antigen is unknown. These data are taken from a study of cytomegalovirus exposure and HLA in healthy donors. General observations from the study: Researchers reported from a later analysis that most CMV-associated TCR beta chains appeared HLA-restricted.

A multiplex PCR was run with 60 Vbeta primers and 13 Jbeta primers. TCRdb keeps only in-frame clones here, not all; method: immunoSEQ multiplex PCR. The data hold 200,000 or so clones, with 83% observed a single time. The clonotype comes from a girl between 5 and 17 years old in good health and CMV-seronegative. Material for sequencing was PBMCs.

CDR3 in amino acids: CASGLRTGLDPGEQFF. The CDR3 coding sequence is TGTGCTAGTGGTCTGCGGACAGGCCTAGACCCCGGTGAGCAGTTCTTC. The genes are TRBV12-5 and TRBJ2-1; 7 bases line up with TRBD1. Trimming took 5 bases from V and 9 from J; bases not matched to a gene: 16. This CDR3 has 16 residues. In germline, CDR1 is LGHNT, CDR2 FRNRAP.